This passage covers 9 T cell receptor delta chains from one sample sequenced in a study of γδ T cells in repeated Plasmodium falciparum infection. Vgamma9/Vdelta2+ and Vdelta2-negative gammadelta T cells were flow-sorted from PBMC for bulk sequencing. TCRdb called clones anew from the multiplex PCR reads with CATT. The sample lists 50,000 or so delta-chain clones, 1.6% occurring once. The sample consisted of gamma-delta T cells from blood. These receptors all stem from a pool of human donors (malaria-infected and uninfected, not separated).

As concerns this clone: The protein TCRdb lists belongs to a much larger clone and differs from this DNA's translation at residue 23, which points to a read error; the protein shown is made from the DNA. The J segment was not called; the V segment is TRDV1; TRDD3, the D gene given by the table, was not confirmed from the DNA. The CDR3 length is 25 residues. Germline V gene sequence: CDR1 TSWWSYY, CDR2 QGS. The CDR3, as DNA: TGTGCTCTTGGGGAAGATCCTACGCTCGTACTGGGGGATATTTCACGTGGGGCTTTGACAGCACAACCCTTCTTT. Encoded protein: CALGEDPTLVLGDISRGALTAQPFF.

This clone has more than one count but fewer than ten. The protein TCRdb gives is from a much larger clone and does not agree with this DNA's translation at residue 3, likely a read error; the protein shown here comes from the DNA. This rearrangement joins TRDV1 to TRDJ1, with D perhaps TRDD3 (6 bases). The J gene, missing from TCRdb, was assigned here through DNA to germline matching. This CDR3 spans 23 amino acids. Germline V gene data show CDR1 as TSWWSYY and CDR2 as QGS. The CDR3 spells CAPGEPGPTKGVCRFPSTDKLIF. As DNA, the CDR3 is TGTGCTCCTGGGGAACCAGGACCTACGAAGGGGGTCTGTAGGTTCCCCTCCACCGATAAACTCATCTTT.

In this sample, this clone is medium-sized. Other DNA sequences in this specimen translate into the identical CDR3. CDR3 nucleotides: TGTGCTCCCGGCCCTTGGGGATTTTACACCGATAAACTCATCTTT. Translation: CAPGPWGFYTDKLIF. The V call is TRDV1, the J call TRDJ1; possible D gene TRDD3, 6 bases. The CDR3 has 15 amino acids. CDR1 is TSWWSYY and CDR2 is QGS in the germline V gene. Trimming shortened V by 10 bases and J by 0 bases, and 18 bases separated the two germline ends.

The table lists this clone with a few counts. The protein TCRdb gives is from a much larger clone and does not agree with this DNA's translation at residues 3 and 5, likely a read error; the protein shown here comes from the DNA. The genes are TRDV1 and TRDJ1, with 7 bases lining up with TRDD3. Germline assignment: CDR1 TSWWSYY and CDR2 QGS. This CDR3 comprises 21 residues. In DNA form, the CDR3 reads TGTGCTGTTGGGGGACCCACCGTTAGTATAATAATTAATCGGGGGACCGATAAACTCATCTTT. The encoded protein is CAVGGPTVSIIINRGTDKLIF.

This clone was found a few times. TCRdb's listed protein matches a much larger clone and diverges from this DNA's translation at residue 11, likely through a read error; the protein shown comes from the DNA. V and J are TRDV1 and TRDJ1, with D unclear. Matching the DNA to germline supplied the J gene, which TCRdb does not give. CDR3 length: 15 residues. Germline V gene data show CDR1 as TSWWSYY and CDR2 as QGS. In nucleotides, the CDR3 is TGTGCTCTTGGGAACAGGGTGCTGGCAACCGGTAAACTCATCTTT. Translation gives CALGNRVLATGKLIF.

On this clone: The protein in TCRdb stems from a much larger clone and differs at residue 16 from this DNA's translation, likely a read error; here the protein is translated from the DNA. This chain connects TRDV1 to TRDJ1; D may be TRDD2 or TRDD3 (5 bases each). No J gene was available from TCRdb, and it was assigned here by a germline match of the DNA. Looked up from germline, CDR1 is TSWWSYY and CDR2 is QGS. This CDR3 contains 19 residues. The CDR3 region has the DNA TGTGCTCTTGGGGAACTAACCGGGTTCCTCGGGGAGGGCACCGATAGACTCATCTTT. Translated: CALGELTGFLGEGTDRLIF.

This clone was seen repeatedly, ten times or more. This chain connects TRDV2 to TRDJ1; 8 positions match TRDD3. The J gene, left out of TCRdb, was set here by checking the DNA against germline. The germline gives CDR1 GEAIGNYY, CDR2 EKD. The CDR3 contains 19 residues. Trimming took 3 bases from V and 4 from J; bases not matched to a gene: 21. The CDR3 reads CACDGLGDPAAVGFDKLIF. CDR3 sequence (DNA): TGTGCCTGTGACGGATTGGGGGATCCAGCTGCCGTTGGTTTCGATAAACTCATCTTT.

This clone appeared a few times. The protein recorded in TCRdb matches a much larger clone and deviates from this DNA's translation at residue 6, suggesting a read error; the protein here is obtained by translating the DNA. The chain links TRDV1 to TRDJ1; 9 bases are shared with TRDD3. Here the J gene was assigned by germline matching of the DNA, as TCRdb has none. Germline CDR1 reads TSWWSYY; CDR2 reads QGS. This CDR3 spans 21 amino acids. The V gene end was trimmed by 1 base and the J gene end by 3 bases; junction bases not matched to a gene: 21. CDR3 sequence: CALGERRILRWGILVSDKLIF. CDR3 coding DNA: TGTGCTCTTGGGGAACGGAGAATCCTGAGGTGGGGGATATTGGTGTCCGATAAACTCATCTTT.

Turning to this clone: Translating this DNA gives a protein that differs at residue 13 from the TCRdb one, which belongs to a much larger clone; a read error is likely, and the protein shown is this translation. The chain uses TRDV1 and TRDJ1; 7 bases map to TRDD3. Assignment of the J gene here rests on matching the DNA to germline, because TCRdb gives none. Germline V gives CDR1 TSWWSYY, CDR2 QGS. The CDR3 contains 18 residues. After removal of 2 bases from V and 3 bases from J, the junction contained 15 bases not matched to a gene. CDR3 in DNA: TGTGCTCTTGGGGAAACCGTGCGGGGGGGATGGTACGCCGATAAACTCATCTTT. Protein product: CALGETVRGGWYADKLIF.